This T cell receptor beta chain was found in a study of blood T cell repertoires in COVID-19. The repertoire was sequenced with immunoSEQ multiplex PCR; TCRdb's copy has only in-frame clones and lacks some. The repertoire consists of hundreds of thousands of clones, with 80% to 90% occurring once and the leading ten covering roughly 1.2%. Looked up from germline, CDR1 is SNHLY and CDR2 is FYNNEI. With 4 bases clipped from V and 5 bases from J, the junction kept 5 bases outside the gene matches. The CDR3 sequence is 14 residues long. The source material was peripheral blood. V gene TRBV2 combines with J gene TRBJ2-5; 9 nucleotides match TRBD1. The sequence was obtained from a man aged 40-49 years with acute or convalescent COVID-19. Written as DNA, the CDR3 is TGTGCCAGCAGTGTGGGGACAGGGTACGAGACCCAGTACTTC. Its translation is CASSVGTGYETQYF.